These 8 T cell receptor beta chains originate from one sample sequenced in a study of T cell responses to AZD1222 COVID-19 vaccine. Sequencing used immunoSEQ multiplex PCR; TCRdb keeps in-frame clones, though not all of them. In the table there are 120,000 or so clones, approximately 85% of which are singletons. Source: peripheral blood, taken on day 0 of AZD1222 vaccination. The receptors were gathered from an adult in good health.

The table lists this clone with a few counts. The chain carries TRBV5-4 and TRBJ2-7; no definite D call. The CDR3 is made up of 12 amino acids. Germline lookup yields CDR1 SGHNT and CDR2 YYREEE (reference sequence). V shed 1 base and J shed 11 bases, with 13 bases lying between them. The CDR3 region has the DNA TGTGCCAGCAGCTTGATGGGGAAACGGGAGTACTTC. As protein: CASSLMGKREYF. Filled out from reference TRBV5-4 and TRBJ2-7, the complete variable domain reads ETGVTQSPTHLIKTRGQQVTLRCSSQSGHNTVSWYQQALGQGPQFIFQYYREEENGRGNFPPRFSGLQFPNYSSELNVNALELDDSALYLCASSLMGKREYFGPGTRLTVT.

The chain combines TRBV4-1 with TRBJ1-1; the D is unclear. From germline, CDR1 is MGHRA and CDR2 YSYEKL. The CDR3 sequence is 13 residues long. The V gene lost 1 base and the J gene lost 5 bases, with 8 bases spanning the gap. In DNA, the CDR3 is TGCGCCAGCAGCCAAGCTTACCCGACTGAAGCTTTCTTT. The encoded protein is CASSQAYPTEAFF.

Regarding this clone: Additional DNA sequences in this sample encode the identical CDR3. The rearrangement uses TRBV30 and TRBJ1-5; D not certain. CDR3 length: 13 amino acids. Germline V gene data show CDR1 as GTSNPN and CDR2 as SVGIG (reference sequence). Between the trimmed V and J ends, which lost 1 base and 2 bases, there was a span of 6 bases. The CDR3 DNA reads as TGTGCCTGGAGTGCAGGAGGCAATCAGCCCCAGCATTTT. Protein: CAWSAGGNQPQHF. The full variable domain, completed using reference TRBV30 and TRBJ1-5, is SQTIHQWPATLVQPVGSPLSLECTVEGTSNPNLYWYRQAAGRGLQLLFYSVGIGQISSEVPQNLSASRPQDRQFILSSKKLLLSDSGFYLCAWSAGGNQPQHFGDGTRLSIL.

This rearrangement joins TRBV7-9 to TRBJ1-6; D may be TRBD1 (5 bases). Deletions cut 8 bases from V and 10 bases from J, with 18 bases between. Germline V lookup: CDR1 SEHNR, CDR2 FQNEAQ (reference sequence). The CDR3 totals 14 residues. In nucleotides, the CDR3 is TGTGCCAGCGTGCAGGAAGGGGCTAGGTCACCCCTCCACTTT. Translated, it gives CASVQEGARSPLHF. Full variable domain (rest looked up from reference TRBV7-9 and TRBJ1-6): DTGVSQNPRHKITKRGQNVTFRCDPISEHNRLYWYRQTLGQGPEFLTYFQNEAQLEKSRLLSDRFSAERPKGSFSTLEIQRTEQGDSAMYLCASVQEGARSPLHFGNGTRLTVT.

The genes are TRBV5-8 and TRBJ2-7; TRBD2 matches 8 bases. The J segment lost 0 bases and the V segment lost 6 bases, leaving 8 bases of the junction unmatched. The CDR3 is made up of 15 amino acids. Germline V gives CDR1 SGHTS, CDR2 YDEGEE. CDR3 bases: TGTGCCAGCACCCGAGGAGCGGGGGACTCCTACGAGCAGTACTTC. Protein: CASTRGAGDSYEQYF.

CDR3 in DNA: TGTGCCAGCAGCGTAGTTTCTGGGACAGGGACAGACACCTTC. It encodes CASSVVSGTGTDTF. The chain employs TRBV9 and TRBJ1-2; 9 nucleotides match TRBD1. From germline, CDR1 is SGDLS and CDR2 YYNGEE. J was trimmed by 12 bases and V by 0 bases; bases with no gene match: 9. This CDR3 region has 14 residues.

The chain employs TRBV19 and TRBJ2-7; 10 positions agree with TRBD1. V was pared by 5 bases and J by 12 bases, with 16 bases of the junction left unmatched. The CDR3 runs 15 residues. CDR1 is LNHDA, CDR2 SQIVND, per germline (reference sequence). CDR3 nucleotide sequence: TGTGCCAGTAGTCTCCGTGGGACAGGGGCTGGGAGGTGGTACTTC. It codes for CASSLRGTGAGRWYF.

The V gene is TRBV11-3, the J gene TRBJ2-2; a weak D match, TRBD1 (6 bases). Germline values: CDR1 SGHNT, CDR2 YENEEA. This CDR3 has 13 amino acids. V lost 1 base, J lost 7 bases, and 7 bases lay in between. CDR3 in DNA: TGTGCCAGCAGCTTAGGGGGGCTCGGGGAGCTGTTTTTT. Amino acids: CASSLGGLGELFF.